This T cell receptor (beta chain) originates from a study of blood T cell repertoires in COVID-19. For the study at large: COVID-19 samples, acute and convalescent, were from the United States, Italy and Spain.

The CDR3 spans 13 residues. V was pared by 5 bases and J by 7 bases, with 15 bases between. CDR1 is SGHNT, CDR2 YYREEE, per germline (reference sequence). Clones were sequenced by immunoSEQ multiplex PCR, and TCRdb holds only the in-frame ones, with some missing. The sample holds around 140,000 clones; more than 80% are singletons and the top ten take 4.5% to 5.5%. Sequences were obtained from peripheral blood. The chain uses TRBV5-4 and TRBJ1-1, with D tentatively TRBD1 (5 bases). This clonotype was sampled from a human donor in a cohort sampled during active COVID-19. The CDR3 DNA sequence: TGTGCCAGCAGTCGGGAGCGCGACAGTGAAGCTTTCTTT. It translates to CASSRERDSEAFF.